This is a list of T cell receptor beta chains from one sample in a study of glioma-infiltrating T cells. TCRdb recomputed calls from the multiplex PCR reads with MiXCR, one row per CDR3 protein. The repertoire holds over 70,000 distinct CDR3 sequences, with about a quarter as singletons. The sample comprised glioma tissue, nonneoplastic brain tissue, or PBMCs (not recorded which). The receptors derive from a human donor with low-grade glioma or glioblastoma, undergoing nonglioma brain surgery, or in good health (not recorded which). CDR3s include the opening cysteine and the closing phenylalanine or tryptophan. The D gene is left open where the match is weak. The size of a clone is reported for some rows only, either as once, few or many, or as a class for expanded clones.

cdr3_aa: CASSYEPGQVNQPQHF; cdr3_nt: TGTGCCAGCAGCTACGAACCGGGACAGGTCAATCAGCCCCAGCATTTT; cdr3_length: 16; clone_size: many; j_call: TRBJ1-5; d_call: TRBD1; v_call: TRBV4-2
cdr3_aa: CAISTADRGVYEQYF; cdr3_nt: TGTGCCATCAGTACCGCGGACAGGGGGGTCTACGAGCAGTACTTC; cdr3_length: 15; clone_size: many; j_call: TRBJ2-7; d_call: TRBD1; v_call: TRBV10-3
cdr3_aa: CASSLKPGRETQYF; cdr3_nt: TGCGCCAGCAGCTTGAAGCCAGGACGAGAGACCCAGTACTTC; cdr3_length: 14; clone_size: .; j_call: TRBJ2-5; d_call: .; v_call: TRBV5-1
cdr3_aa: CASSTLQSSGNTIYF; cdr3_nt: TGTGCCAGCTCAACCCTCCAGAGCTCTGGAAACACCATATATTTT; cdr3_length: 15; clone_size: many; j_call: TRBJ1-3; d_call: .; v_call: TRBV18
cdr3_aa: CSARLDGREDTEAFF; cdr3_nt: TGCAGTGCTAGACTTGATGGAAGGGAGGACACTGAAGCTTTCTTT; cdr3_length: 15; clone_size: medium-sized; j_call: TRBJ1-1; d_call: .; v_call: TRBV20-1
cdr3_aa: CASSFGGGEETQYF; cdr3_nt: TGTGCCAGCAGCTTTGGGGGCGGGGAAGAGACCCAGTACTTC; cdr3_length: 14; clone_size: many; j_call: TRBJ2-5; d_call: .; v_call: TRBV7-2
cdr3_aa: CASSYSGDRADGYTF; cdr3_nt: TGTGCCAGCAGTTACTCGGGGGACAGGGCGGATGGCTACACCTTC; cdr3_length: 15; clone_size: many; j_call: TRBJ1-2; d_call: TRBD1; v_call: TRBV6-6
cdr3_aa: CSAPRGGGGTDTQYF; cdr3_nt: TGCAGTGCTCCAAGGGGGGGGGGAGGCACAGATACGCAGTATTTT; cdr3_length: 15; clone_size: .; j_call: TRBJ2-3; d_call: .; v_call: TRBV20-1
cdr3_aa: CATSEMTGKHQPQHF; cdr3_nt: TGTGCCACCAGTGAGATGACAGGGAAGCATCAGCCCCAGCATTTT; cdr3_length: 15; clone_size: .; j_call: TRBJ1-5; d_call: TRBD1; v_call: TRBV24-1
cdr3_aa: CAILPWTGVDEQFF; cdr3_nt: TGTGCCATCTTACCCTGGACAGGGGTCGATGAGCAGTTCTTC; cdr3_length: 14; clone_size: many; j_call: TRBJ2-1; d_call: TRBD1; v_call: TRBV7-8
cdr3_aa: CASSLEGAGGAGYTF; cdr3_nt: TGTGCCAGCAGCTTAGAAGGGGCAGGGGGCGCGGGCTACACCTTC; cdr3_length: 15; clone_size: .; j_call: TRBJ1-2; d_call: TRBD1; v_call: TRBV7-2
cdr3_aa: CASSFNPSGRRADTQYF; cdr3_nt: TGTGCCAGCAGCTTCAACCCTAGCGGGCGAAGAGCAGATACGCAGTATTTT; cdr3_length: 17; clone_size: many; j_call: TRBJ2-3; d_call: TRBD2; v_call: TRBV7-9
cdr3_aa: CASSIDRSSQETQYF; cdr3_nt: TGTGCCAGTAGTATAGATCGTAGTTCTCAAGAGACCCAGTACTTC; cdr3_length: 15; clone_size: once; j_call: TRBJ2-5; d_call: .; v_call: TRBV19
cdr3_aa: CASSFRSYSNQPQHF; cdr3_nt: TGTGCCAGCAGCTTTAGGTCGTATAGCAATCAGCCCCAGCATTTT; cdr3_length: 15; clone_size: medium-sized; j_call: TRBJ1-5; d_call: .; v_call: TRBV27
cdr3_aa: CSAEGGAVTDTQYF; cdr3_nt: TGCAGCGCCGAGGGGGGGGCGGTTACAGATACGCAGTATTTT; cdr3_length: 14; clone_size: .; j_call: TRBJ2-3; d_call: .; v_call: TRBV29-1
cdr3_aa: CASSGATRGYEQYF; cdr3_nt: TGTGCCAGCAGTGGAGCTACCCGCGGGTACGAGCAGTACTTC; cdr3_length: 14; clone_size: .; j_call: TRBJ2-7; d_call: .; v_call: TRBV6-1
cdr3_aa: CASSLSAEDNQPQHF; cdr3_nt: TGTGCCAGCAGTTTATCTGCTGAAGATAATCAGCCCCAGCATTTT; cdr3_length: 15; clone_size: many; j_call: TRBJ1-5; d_call: .; v_call: TRBV27
cdr3_aa: CASSEQADQGLAGQYNEQFF; cdr3_nt: TGTGCCAGCAGTGAACAGGCCGATCAGGGACTAGCGGGCCAATACAATGAGCAGTTCTTC; cdr3_length: 20; clone_size: .; j_call: TRBJ2-1; d_call: TRBD2; v_call: TRBV2
cdr3_aa: CASSEGGRLAHEQYF; cdr3_nt: TGCGCCAGCAGTGAAGGGGGAAGATTAGCCCACGAGCAGTACTTC; cdr3_length: 15; clone_size: many; j_call: TRBJ2-7; d_call: .; v_call: TRBV10-2
cdr3_aa: CASSESEGGSRNEQFF; cdr3_nt: TGTGCCAGCAGCGAGTCCGAGGGGGGTAGTAGAAATGAGCAGTTCTTC; cdr3_length: 16; clone_size: .; j_call: TRBJ2-1; d_call: .; v_call: TRBV11-3
cdr3_aa: CASSPQRGGSGEQYF; cdr3_nt: TGCGCCAGCAGCCCCCAGCGGGGGGGGTCGGGAGAGCAGTACTTC; cdr3_length: 15; clone_size: few; j_call: TRBJ2-7; d_call: TRBD2; v_call: TRBV10-1
cdr3_aa: CSARRSGRYEQYF; cdr3_nt: TGCAGTGCTAGAAGGTCAGGGAGATACGAGCAGTACTTC; cdr3_length: 13; clone_size: many; j_call: TRBJ2-7; d_call: .; v_call: TRBV20-1
cdr3_aa: CASNGQGARDGYTF; cdr3_nt: TGTGCCAGCAACGGACAGGGGGCCCGAGATGGCTACACCTTC; cdr3_length: 14; clone_size: many; j_call: TRBJ1-2; d_call: TRBD1; v_call: TRBV2
cdr3_aa: CSARSGTSGGRTDTQYF; cdr3_nt: TGCAGTGCTAGATCCGGGACTAGCGGGGGGCGCACAGATACGCAGTATTTT; cdr3_length: 17; clone_size: many; j_call: TRBJ2-3; d_call: TRBD2; v_call: TRBV20-1
cdr3_aa: CASRTGQERNTIYF; cdr3_nt: TGTGCCAGCAGGACAGGACAGGAAAGAAACACCATATATTTT; cdr3_length: 14; clone_size: many; j_call: TRBJ1-3; d_call: TRBD1; v_call: TRBV12-3/TRBV12-4
cdr3_aa: CASRKESANTGELFF; cdr3_nt: TGTGCCAGCAGAAAGGAAAGCGCGAACACCGGGGAGCTGTTTTTT; cdr3_length: 15; clone_size: many; j_call: TRBJ2-2; d_call: .; v_call: TRBV2
cdr3_aa: CASSRSQQLNTEAFF; cdr3_nt: TGTGCCAGCAGCCGATCTCAGCAACTGAACACTGAAGCTTTCTTT; cdr3_length: 15; clone_size: many; j_call: TRBJ1-1; d_call: .; v_call: TRBV7-9
cdr3_aa: CATSREYGAAFF; cdr3_nt: TGTGCCACCAGCAGAGAGTACGGCGCAGCTTTCTTT; cdr3_length: 12; clone_size: many; j_call: TRBJ1-1; d_call: .; v_call: TRBV15
cdr3_aa: CASRGQVKVAYF; cdr3_nt: TGTGCCAGCAGGGGACAGGTAAAGGTCGCGTACTTC; cdr3_length: 12; clone_size: .; j_call: TRBJ2-7; d_call: TRBD1; v_call: TRBV2
cdr3_aa: CAISDVDYEQYF; cdr3_nt: TGTGCCATCAGTGACGTGGACTACGAGCAGTACTTC; cdr3_length: 12; clone_size: many; j_call: TRBJ2-7; d_call: .; v_call: TRBV10-3
cdr3_aa: CASSSDRVEQYF; cdr3_nt: TGTGCCAGCAGCTCGGACAGGGTCGAGCAGTACTTC; cdr3_length: 12; clone_size: many; j_call: TRBJ2-7; d_call: TRBD1; v_call: TRBV7-9
cdr3_aa: CSAPFTGLYEQYF; cdr3_nt: TGCAGTGCTCCTTTTACTGGCCTCTACGAGCAGTACTTC; cdr3_length: 13; clone_size: many; j_call: TRBJ2-7; d_call: .; v_call: TRBV20-1
cdr3_aa: CASRRDSSDTQYF; cdr3_nt: TGTGCCAGCAGACGGGACAGCTCAGATACGCAGTATTTT; cdr3_length: 13; clone_size: many; j_call: TRBJ2-3; d_call: TRBD1; v_call: TRBV6-1
cdr3_aa: CASSSKGPGELFF; cdr3_nt: TGTGCCAGCAGTTCCAAGGGACCCGGGGAGCTGTTTTTT; cdr3_length: 13; clone_size: few; j_call: TRBJ2-2; d_call: .; v_call: TRBV12-3/TRBV12-4
cdr3_aa: CASSLGQERYTF; cdr3_nt: TGTGCCAGCTCACTGGGACAGGAACGCTACACCTTC; cdr3_length: 12; clone_size: many; j_call: TRBJ1-2; d_call: TRBD1; v_call: TRBV18
cdr3_aa: CASSPGTGGQPQHF; cdr3_nt: TGTGCCAGCAGTCCCGGGACAGGGGGTCAGCCCCAGCATTTT; cdr3_length: 14; clone_size: many; j_call: TRBJ1-5; d_call: TRBD1; v_call: TRBV2
cdr3_aa: CASGMMETQYF; cdr3_nt: TGTGCTAGTGGTATGATGGAGACCCAGTACTTC; cdr3_length: 11; clone_size: many; j_call: TRBJ2-5; d_call: .; v_call: TRBV12-5
cdr3_aa: CASTEDRVSYEQYF; cdr3_nt: TGTGCCAGCACCGAGGACAGGGTATCCTACGAGCAGTACTTC; cdr3_length: 14; clone_size: many; j_call: TRBJ2-7; d_call: TRBD1; v_call: TRBV6-2/TRBV6-3
cdr3_aa: CATSTPNRGNTEAFF; cdr3_nt: TGTGCCACCAGCACCCCTAACCGGGGGAACACTGAAGCTTTCTTT; cdr3_length: 15; clone_size: many; j_call: TRBJ1-1; d_call: .; v_call: TRBV15
cdr3_aa: CASSQVATSGGGSYEQYF; cdr3_nt: TGTGCCAGCAGCCAAGTGGCGACTAGCGGAGGCGGCTCCTACGAGCAGTACTTC; cdr3_length: 18; clone_size: .; j_call: TRBJ2-7; d_call: TRBD2; v_call: TRBV3-1
cdr3_aa: CASSSTQGALHIQYF; cdr3_nt: TGTGCCAGCAGCTCAACCCAAGGGGCTTTGCACATTCAGTACTTC; cdr3_length: 15; clone_size: many; j_call: TRBJ2-4; d_call: .; v_call: TRBV7-9
cdr3_aa: CASSLLPGLGADTQYF; cdr3_nt: TGTGCCAGCAGCTTATTACCGGGACTAGGAGCAGATACGCAGTATTTT; cdr3_length: 16; clone_size: many; j_call: TRBJ2-3; d_call: TRBD2; v_call: TRBV7-9
cdr3_aa: CASSDHMNTEAFF; cdr3_nt: TGTGCCAGCAGTGACCACATGAACACTGAAGCTTTCTTT; cdr3_length: 13; clone_size: many; j_call: TRBJ1-1; d_call: .; v_call: TRBV2
cdr3_aa: CSASGARGLAGNTIYF; cdr3_nt: TGCAGTGCTAGCGGGGCCCGGGGGCTCGCTGGAAACACCATATATTTT; cdr3_length: 16; clone_size: many; j_call: TRBJ1-3; d_call: .; v_call: TRBV20-1